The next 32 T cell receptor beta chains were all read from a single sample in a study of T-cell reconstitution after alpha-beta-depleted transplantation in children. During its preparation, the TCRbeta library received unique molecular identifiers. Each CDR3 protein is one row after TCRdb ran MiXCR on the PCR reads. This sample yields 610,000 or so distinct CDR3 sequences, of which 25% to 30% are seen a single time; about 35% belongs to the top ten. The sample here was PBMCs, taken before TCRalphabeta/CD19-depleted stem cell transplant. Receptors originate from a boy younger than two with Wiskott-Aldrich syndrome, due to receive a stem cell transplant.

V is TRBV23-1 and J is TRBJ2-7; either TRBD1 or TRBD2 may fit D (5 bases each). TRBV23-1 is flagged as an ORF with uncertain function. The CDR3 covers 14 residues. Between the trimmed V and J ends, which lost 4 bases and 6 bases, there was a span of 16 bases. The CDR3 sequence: CASSLSGVRVEQYF. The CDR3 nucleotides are TGCGCCAGCAGTCTGAGCGGAGTCAGGGTCGAGCAGTACTTC.

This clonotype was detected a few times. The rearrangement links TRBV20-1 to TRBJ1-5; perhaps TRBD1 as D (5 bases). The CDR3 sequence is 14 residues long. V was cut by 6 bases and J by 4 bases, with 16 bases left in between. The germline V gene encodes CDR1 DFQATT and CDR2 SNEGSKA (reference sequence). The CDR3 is CSATGALGNQPQHF. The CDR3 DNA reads TGCAGTGCAACCGGGGCCCTGGGAAATCAGCCCCAGCATTTT.

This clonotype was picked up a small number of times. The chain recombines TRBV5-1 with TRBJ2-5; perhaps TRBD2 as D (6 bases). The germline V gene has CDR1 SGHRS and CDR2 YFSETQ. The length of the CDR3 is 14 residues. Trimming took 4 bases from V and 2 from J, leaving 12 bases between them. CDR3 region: CASSLKGLQETQYF. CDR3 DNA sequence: TGCGCCAGCAGCCTAAAGGGACTTCAAGAGACCCAGTACTTC.

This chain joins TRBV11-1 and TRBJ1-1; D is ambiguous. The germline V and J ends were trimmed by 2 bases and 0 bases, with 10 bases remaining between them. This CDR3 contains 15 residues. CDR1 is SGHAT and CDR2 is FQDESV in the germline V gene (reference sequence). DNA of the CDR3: TGTGCCAGCAGCTTAAGGAGGCTAATGAACACTGAAGCTTTCTTT. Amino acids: CASSLRRLMNTEAFF.

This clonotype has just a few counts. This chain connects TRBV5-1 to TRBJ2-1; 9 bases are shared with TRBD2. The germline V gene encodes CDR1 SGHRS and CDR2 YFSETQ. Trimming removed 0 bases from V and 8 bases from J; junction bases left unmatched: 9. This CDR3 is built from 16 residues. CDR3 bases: TGCGCCAGCAGCTTGGACTGGCGGGAGGGCCCCGATGAGCAGTTCTTC. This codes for CASSLDWREGPDEQFF.

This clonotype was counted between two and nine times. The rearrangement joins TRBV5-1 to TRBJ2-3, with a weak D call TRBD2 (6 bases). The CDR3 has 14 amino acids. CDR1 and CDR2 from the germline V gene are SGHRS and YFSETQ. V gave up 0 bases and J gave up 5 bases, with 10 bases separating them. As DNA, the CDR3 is TGCGCCAGCAGCTTGGACGGGAGAGGAGATACGCAGTATTTT. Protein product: CASSLDGRGDTQYF.

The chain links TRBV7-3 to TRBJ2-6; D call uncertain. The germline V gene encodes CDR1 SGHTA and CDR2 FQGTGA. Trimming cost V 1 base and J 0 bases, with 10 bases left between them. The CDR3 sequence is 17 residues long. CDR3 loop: CASSLIADLSGANVLTF. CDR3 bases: TGTGCCAGCAGCTTAATTGCGGACCTCTCTGGGGCCAACGTCCTGACTTTC.

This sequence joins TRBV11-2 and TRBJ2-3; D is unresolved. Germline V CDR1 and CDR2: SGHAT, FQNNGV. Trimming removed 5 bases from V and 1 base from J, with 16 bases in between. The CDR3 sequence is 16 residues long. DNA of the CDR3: TGTGCCAGCAGCGCCGACCTGTCCCTAGGCACAGATACGCAGTATTTT. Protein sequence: CASSADLSLGTDTQYF.

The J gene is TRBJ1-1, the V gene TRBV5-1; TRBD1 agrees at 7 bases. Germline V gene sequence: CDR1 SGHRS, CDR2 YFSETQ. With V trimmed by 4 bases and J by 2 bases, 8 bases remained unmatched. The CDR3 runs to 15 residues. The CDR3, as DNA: TGCGCCAGCAGCGAACAGGGGCCACCAAACACTGAAGCTTTCTTT. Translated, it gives CASSEQGPPNTEAFF.

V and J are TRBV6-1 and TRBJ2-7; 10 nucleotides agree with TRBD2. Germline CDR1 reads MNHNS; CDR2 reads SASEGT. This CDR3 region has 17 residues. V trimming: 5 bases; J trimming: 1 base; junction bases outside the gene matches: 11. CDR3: CASSLIAGGYPSYEQYF. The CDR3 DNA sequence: TGTGCCAGCAGTCTTATAGCGGGAGGATACCCTTCCTACGAGCAGTACTTC.

CDR3 in amino acids: CASSPGQGSSTNEKLFF. The DNA of the CDR3 is TGCGCCAGCAGCCCAGGACAGGGCTCATCAACTAATGAAAAACTGTTTTTT. The V and J genes are TRBV5-1 and TRBJ1-4; 8 bases match TRBD1. This CDR3 has 17 residues. The germline V gene encodes CDR1 SGHRS and CDR2 YFSETQ. V shed 4 bases and J 0 bases; nucleotides not matched to a gene: 8.

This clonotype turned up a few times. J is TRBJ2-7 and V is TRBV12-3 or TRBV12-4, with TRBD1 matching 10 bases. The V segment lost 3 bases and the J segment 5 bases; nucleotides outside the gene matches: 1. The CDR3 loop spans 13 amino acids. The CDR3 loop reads CASSFGQGDEQYF. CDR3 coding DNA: TGTGCCAGCAGTTTCGGACAGGGGGACGAGCAGTACTTC.

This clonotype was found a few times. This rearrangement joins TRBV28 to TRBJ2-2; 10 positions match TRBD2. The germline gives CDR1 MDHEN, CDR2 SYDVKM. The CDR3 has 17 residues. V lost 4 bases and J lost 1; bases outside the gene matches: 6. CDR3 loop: CASSSLRTSGNTGELFF. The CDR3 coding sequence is TGTGCCAGCAGTTCCCTACGGACTAGCGGGAACACCGGGGAGCTGTTTTTT.

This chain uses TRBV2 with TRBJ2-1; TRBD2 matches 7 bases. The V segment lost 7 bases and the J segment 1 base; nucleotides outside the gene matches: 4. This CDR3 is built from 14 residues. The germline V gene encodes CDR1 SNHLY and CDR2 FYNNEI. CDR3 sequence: CASTLAASYNEQFF. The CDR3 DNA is TGTGCCAGCACGCTAGCGGCTTCCTACAATGAGCAGTTCTTC.

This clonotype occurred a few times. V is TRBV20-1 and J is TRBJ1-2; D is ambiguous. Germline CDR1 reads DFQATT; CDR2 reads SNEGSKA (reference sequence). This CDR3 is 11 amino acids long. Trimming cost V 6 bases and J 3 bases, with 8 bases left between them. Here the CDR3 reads CSAGDHYGYTF. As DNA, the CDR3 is TGCAGTGCGGGCGACCACTATGGCTACACCTTC.

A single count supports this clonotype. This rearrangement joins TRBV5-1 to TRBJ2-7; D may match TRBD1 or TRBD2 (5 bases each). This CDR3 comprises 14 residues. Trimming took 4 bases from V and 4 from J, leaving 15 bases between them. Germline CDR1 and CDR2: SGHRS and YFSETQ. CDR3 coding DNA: TGCGCCAGCAGCATCGGGACGGAACTTTACGAGCAGTACTTC. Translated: CASSIGTELYEQYF.

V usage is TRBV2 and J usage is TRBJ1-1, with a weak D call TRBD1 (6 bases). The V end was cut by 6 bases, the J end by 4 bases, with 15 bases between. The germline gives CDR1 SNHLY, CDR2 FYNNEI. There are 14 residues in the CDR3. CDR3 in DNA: TGTGCCAGCAGACAGGGAGAGAGGAGCACTGAAGCTTTCTTT. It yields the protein CASRQGERSTEAFF.

CDR3 residues: CASSPPGLATETQYF. In DNA form, the CDR3 reads TGCGCCAGCAGCCCGCCGGGACTAGCGACCGAGACCCAGTACTTC. The V gene is TRBV5-1, the J gene TRBJ2-5; TRBD2 agrees at 10 bases. The CDR3 is 15 amino acids. Looked up from germline, CDR1 is SGHRS and CDR2 is YFSETQ. With V trimmed by 4 bases and J by 5 bases, 8 bases remained unmatched.

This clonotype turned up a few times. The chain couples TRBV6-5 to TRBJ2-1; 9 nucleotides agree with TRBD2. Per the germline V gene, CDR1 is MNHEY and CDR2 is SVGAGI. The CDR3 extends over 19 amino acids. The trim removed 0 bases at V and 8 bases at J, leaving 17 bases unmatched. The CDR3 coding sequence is TGTGCCAGCAGTTACTCAGTGGGTAGCGGGAGTTCGCCAAACCATGAGCAGTTCTTC. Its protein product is CASSYSVGSGSSPNHEQFF.

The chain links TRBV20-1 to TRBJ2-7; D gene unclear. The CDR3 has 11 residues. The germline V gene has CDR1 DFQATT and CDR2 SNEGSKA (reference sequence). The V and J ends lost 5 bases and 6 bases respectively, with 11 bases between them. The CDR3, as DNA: TGCAGTGCTTTAGTATTGACCGAGCAGTACTTC. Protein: CSALVLTEQYF.

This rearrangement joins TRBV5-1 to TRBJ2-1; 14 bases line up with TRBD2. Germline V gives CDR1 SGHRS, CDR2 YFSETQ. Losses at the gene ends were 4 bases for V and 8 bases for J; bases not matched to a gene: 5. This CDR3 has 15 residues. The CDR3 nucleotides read TGCGCCAGCAGCCTAGGGACTAGCGGGAGCCATGAGCAGTTCTTC. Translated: CASSLGTSGSHEQFF. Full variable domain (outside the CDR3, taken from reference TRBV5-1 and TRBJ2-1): KAGVTQTPRYLIKTRGQQVTLSCSPISGHRSVSWYQQTPGQGLQFLFEYFSETQRNKGNFPGRFSGRQFSNSRSEMNVSTLELGDSALYLCASSLGTSGSHEQFFGPGTRLTVL.

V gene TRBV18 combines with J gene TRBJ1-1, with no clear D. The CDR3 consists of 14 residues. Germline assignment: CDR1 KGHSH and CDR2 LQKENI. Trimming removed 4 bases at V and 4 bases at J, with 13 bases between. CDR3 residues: CASSHLPLGTEAFF. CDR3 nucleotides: TGTGCCAGCTCACATCTCCCCCTGGGCACTGAAGCTTTCTTT.

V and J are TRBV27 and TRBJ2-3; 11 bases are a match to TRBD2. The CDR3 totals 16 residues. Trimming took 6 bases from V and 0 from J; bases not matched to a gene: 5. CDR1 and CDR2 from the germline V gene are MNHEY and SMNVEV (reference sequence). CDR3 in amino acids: CASRTSGSLSTDTQYF. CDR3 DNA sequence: TGTGCCAGCAGAACTAGCGGGAGTCTCAGCACAGATACGCAGTATTTT.

The CDR3 sequence: CASSLARTGGGGASTQYF. DNA for the CDR3: TGTGCCAGCAGCTTGGCGCGGACAGGGGGCGGGGGGGCGTCGACCCAGTACTTC. The chain couples TRBV5-5 to TRBJ2-5; 11 nucleotides agree with TRBD1. The CDR3 totals 18 residues. Trimming took 0 bases from V and 7 from J; bases not matched to a gene: 14. Germline CDR1 and CDR2: SGHKS and YYEKEE (reference sequence).

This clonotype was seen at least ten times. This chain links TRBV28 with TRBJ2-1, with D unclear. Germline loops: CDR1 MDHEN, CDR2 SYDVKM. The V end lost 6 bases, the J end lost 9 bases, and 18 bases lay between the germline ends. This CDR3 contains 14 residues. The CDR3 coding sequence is TGTGCCAGCAGACCTCCCGGACCAACCACTGAGCAGTTCTTC. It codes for CASRPPGPTTEQFF.

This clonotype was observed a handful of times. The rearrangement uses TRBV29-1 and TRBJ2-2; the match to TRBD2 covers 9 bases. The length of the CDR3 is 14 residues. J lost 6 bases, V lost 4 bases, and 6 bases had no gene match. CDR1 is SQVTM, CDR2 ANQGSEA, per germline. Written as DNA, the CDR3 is TGCAGCGTTGTCGAGATAGCGGGAGCCGGGGAGCTGTTTTTT. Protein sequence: CSVVEIAGAGELFF.

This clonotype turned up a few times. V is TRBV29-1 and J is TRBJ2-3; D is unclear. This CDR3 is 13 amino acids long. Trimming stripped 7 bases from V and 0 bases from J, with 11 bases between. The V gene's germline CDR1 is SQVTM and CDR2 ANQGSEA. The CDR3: CSGVGRSTDTQYF. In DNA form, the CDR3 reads TGCAGCGGCGTAGGCAGGAGCACAGATACGCAGTATTTT.

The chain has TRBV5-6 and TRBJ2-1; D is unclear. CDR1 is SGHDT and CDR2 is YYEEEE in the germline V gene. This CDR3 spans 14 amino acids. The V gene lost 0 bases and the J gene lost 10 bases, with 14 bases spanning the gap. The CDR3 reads CASSLVSVPLEQFF. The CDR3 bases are TGTGCCAGCAGCTTGGTCTCGGTTCCCCTCGAGCAGTTCTTC.

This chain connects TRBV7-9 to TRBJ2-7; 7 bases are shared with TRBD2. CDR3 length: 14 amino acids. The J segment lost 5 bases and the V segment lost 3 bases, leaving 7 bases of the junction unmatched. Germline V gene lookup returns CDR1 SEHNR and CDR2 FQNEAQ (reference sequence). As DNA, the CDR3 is TGTGCCAGCAGCTTTCCAGCGGGAATAGACGAGCAGTACTTC. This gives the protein CASSFPAGIDEQYF.

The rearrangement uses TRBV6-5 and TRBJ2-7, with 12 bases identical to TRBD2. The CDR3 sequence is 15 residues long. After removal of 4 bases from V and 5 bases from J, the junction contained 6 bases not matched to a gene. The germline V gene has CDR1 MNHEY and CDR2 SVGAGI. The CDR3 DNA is TGTGCCAGCAGTTCAGGACTAGCGGGATCCCACGAGCAGTACTTC. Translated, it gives CASSSGLAGSHEQYF.

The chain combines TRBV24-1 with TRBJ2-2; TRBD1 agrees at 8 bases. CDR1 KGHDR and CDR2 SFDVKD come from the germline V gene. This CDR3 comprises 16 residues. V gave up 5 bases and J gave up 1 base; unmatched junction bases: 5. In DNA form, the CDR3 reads TGTGCCACCAGTGGTGGGACAGGAATGAACACCGGGGAGCTGTTTTTT. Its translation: CATSGGTGMNTGELFF.

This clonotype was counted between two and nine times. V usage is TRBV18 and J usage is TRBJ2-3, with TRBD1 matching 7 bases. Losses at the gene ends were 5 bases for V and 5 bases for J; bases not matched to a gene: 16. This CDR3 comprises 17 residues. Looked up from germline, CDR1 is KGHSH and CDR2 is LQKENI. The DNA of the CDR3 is TGTGCCAGCTCAACGACTGTAAACCAGGGGGTCGGAGATACGCAGTATTTT. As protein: CASSTTVNQGVGDTQYF.